The sequence of this TCR beta chain was determined in a study of shared clonotypes between healthy human individuals. The protocol was immunoSEQ multiplex PCR, while the TCRdb copy is restricted to in-frame clones and leaves out a portion. The sample consists of about 2.3 million clones, 85% to 95% of them appearing once. The germline CDR1 and CDR2 sequences are SGHRS and YFSETQ. V was trimmed by 4 bases and J by 0 bases, leaving 16 bases between them. This CDR3 region has 16 residues. The receptor comes from a man younger than 35 in good health. Some clones in this sample may be carry-over from other donors' samples. J is TRBJ1-1 and V is TRBV5-1; no clear D. The sample was naive CD4+ T cells from PBMCs. The subset: CD45RA+ positively selected. The CDR3 bases are TGCGCCAGCAGCCCGCCAGGTGTAGGGCTGAACACTGAAGCTTTCTTT. Amino acid sequence: CASSPPGVGLNTEAFF.